The T cell receptor (beta chain) described here comes from a study of OX40 agonist ivuxolimab in advanced cancers. Study-wide context: The costimulatory receptor OX40 (CD134) was targeted by ivuxolimab, a fully human IgG2 agonistic monoclonal antibody. Partial responses were achieved by three dose-escalation patients, of whom one had hepatocellular carcinoma and two had cutaneous melanoma. The purpose of peripheral TCRbeta sequencing was to test whether ivuxolimab changed TCR sequence diversity and led to clonal T-cell expansion. Intravenous ivuxolimab was administered to patients every 2 weeks at six dose levels: 0.01, 0.1, 0.3, 1.5, 3 and 10 mg/kg. The paper reports the monotherapy dose-escalation portion (N of about 51 patients) of the phase I ivuxolimab trial. Of the approximately 53 patients in dose escalation, about 19 had hepatocellular carcinoma, approximately 15 had melanoma, 9 had renal cell carcinoma and 9 had head and neck cancer. In the dose-escalation cohort, about four fifths of patients were male, and the mean age was roughly 60 years with a range of roughly 23 to 79. Patients were allowed to have had prior anti-PD-1, anti-PD-L1 or anti-CTLA-4 therapy, and 40% of the dose-escalation patients had been treated with checkpoint inhibitors.

With respect to this clone: What this receptor recognizes is not known. No base quality information exists; no much larger clone differs at one position.

To sequence the TCRbeta CDR3 region, genomic DNA was isolated from the sorted cells. The immunoSEQ Assay was used to sequence the TCRbeta CDR3 regions. The source is immuneACCESS, and TCRdb retained only in-frame sequences with V and J called. Part of the clones is not carried over; for the studies checked, unresolved V genes explain less than half of this, and the remainder is unexplained. Here the sample has tens of thousands of clones; around 83% occur a single time. Roughly 0.99% of the sample is held by the ten biggest clonotypes. Patients with autoimmune disease history or receiving systemic immunosuppression were excluded from the trial. Peripheral blood for TCR sequencing was collected from all dose cohorts at baseline, on cycle 4 day 1, and on cycle 7 day 1. The samples were taken from a phase I, first-in-human, multicenter, open-label dose-escalation trial of ivuxolimab. Adults with locally advanced or metastatic melanoma, renal cell carcinoma, hepatocellular carcinoma or head and neck squamous cell carcinoma were enrolled in the trial. Before TCR sequencing, CD4+ T cells and CD8+ T cells were sorted from peripheral blood as separate populations.

The trim is 3 bases for V and 3 bases for J, with a gap of 6 bases between the germline ends. CDR1 is given as GTSNPN and CDR2 as SVGIG, both from the germline V gene (reference sequence). CDR3 length: 11 amino acids, cysteine to phenylalanine. The kept DNA is CDR3 alone, 33 bases in frame from the first base. General conclusions and limits of the study: Clonal expansion of both CD4+ and CD8+ blood T cells was observed from baseline to week 6 at doses 0.1 to 3.0 mg/kg. Low levels of normalized T-cell clonal expansion were also shown by some nonresponding patients. Antigen specificity was not determined for the clonally expanded peripheral T cells. After ivuxolimab, CD8+ T cells had more expanded clones than CD4+ T cells on average. Partial responders in the 0.1-3.0 mg/kg groups had among the lowest normalized peripheral clonal expansion, especially among CD8+ T cells.

This TCR was sampled from an adult with an advanced solid tumor such as melanoma, head and neck, liver or kidney cancer. Sequencing was performed on CD4+ or CD8+ T cells sorted from blood, taken in a trial of the OX40 agonist ivuxolimab. The rearrangement combines TRBV30 with TRBJ2-7; the D gene lacks a confident call. The CDR3: CAWSNSYEQYF. In nucleotides, the sequence is TGTGCCTGGAGCAACAGCTACGAGCAGTACTTC. Outside the CDR3, residues come from the reference TRBV30 and TRBJ2-7 proteins, so the full variable domain is: SQTIHQWPATLVQPVGSPLSLECTVEGTSNPNLYWYRQAAGRGLQLLFYSVGIGQISSEVPQNLSASRPQDRQFILSSKKLLLSDSGFYLCAWSNSYEQYFGPGTRLTVT.